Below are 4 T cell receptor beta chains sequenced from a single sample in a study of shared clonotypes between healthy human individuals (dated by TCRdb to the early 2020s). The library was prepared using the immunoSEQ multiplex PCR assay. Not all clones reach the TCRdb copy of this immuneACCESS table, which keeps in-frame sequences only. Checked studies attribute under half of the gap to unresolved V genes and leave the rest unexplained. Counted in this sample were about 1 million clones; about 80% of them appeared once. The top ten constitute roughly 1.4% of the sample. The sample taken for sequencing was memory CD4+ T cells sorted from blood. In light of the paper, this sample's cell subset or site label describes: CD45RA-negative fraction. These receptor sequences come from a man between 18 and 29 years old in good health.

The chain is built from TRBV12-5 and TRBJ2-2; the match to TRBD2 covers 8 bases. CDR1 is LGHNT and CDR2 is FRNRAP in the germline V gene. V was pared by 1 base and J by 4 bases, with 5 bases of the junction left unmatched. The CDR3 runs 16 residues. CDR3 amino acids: CASGLGLAIPTGELFF. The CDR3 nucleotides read TGTGCTAGTGGTTTGGGACTAGCGATACCCACCGGGGAGCTGTTTTTT.

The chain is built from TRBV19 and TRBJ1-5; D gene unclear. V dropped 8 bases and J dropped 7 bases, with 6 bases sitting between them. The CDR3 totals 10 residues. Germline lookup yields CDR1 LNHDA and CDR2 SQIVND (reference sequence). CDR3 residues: CASANQPQHF. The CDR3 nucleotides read TGTGCCAGTGCCAACCAGCCCCAGCATTTT.

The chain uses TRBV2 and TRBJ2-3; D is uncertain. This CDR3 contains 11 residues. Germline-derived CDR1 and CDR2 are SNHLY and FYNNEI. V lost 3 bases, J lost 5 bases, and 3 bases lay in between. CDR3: CASSDVDTQYF. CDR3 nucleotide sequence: TGTGCCAGCAGTGATGTAGATACGCAGTATTTT.

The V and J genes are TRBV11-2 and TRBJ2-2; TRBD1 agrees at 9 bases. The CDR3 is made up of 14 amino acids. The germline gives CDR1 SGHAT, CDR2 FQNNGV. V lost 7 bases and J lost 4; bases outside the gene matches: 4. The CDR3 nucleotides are TGTGCCAGCATGGGACAGGGTGTCACCGGGGAGCTGTTTTTT. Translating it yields CASMGQGVTGELFF.